This T cell receptor beta chain was identified during a study of Graves' ophthalmopathy and Graves' hyperthyroidism. Regarding the study as a whole: Most expanded clonotypes from thyroid (those above 0.001 frequency) were also found in blood.

The sample holds many counts of this clonotype. Antigen specificity is unknown. Amplified material comprised TCR beta CDR3 regions derived from RNA transcripts. An initial RT-PCR round employing HTBI primers preceded a second-round multiplex PCR. TCRdb fed the multiplex PCR reads into MiXCR, producing one record per CDR3 protein. The sample shows 350,000 or so distinct CDR3 sequences, about 17% of them seen only once. This receptor was identified in an adult man with Graves' ophthalmopathy. The sequenced material came from peripheral blood.

CDR3 sequence (DNA): TGTGCCACCTTACAGGGACCCGGGGAGCTGTTTTTT. Its translation: CATLQGPGELFF. The chain recombines TRBV19 with TRBJ2-2; TRBD1 is a possible D gene (6 bases). Trimming stripped 10 bases from V and 6 bases from J, with 12 bases between. The CDR3 has 12 amino acids. The germline CDR1 and CDR2 sequences are LNHDA and SQIVND (reference sequence).